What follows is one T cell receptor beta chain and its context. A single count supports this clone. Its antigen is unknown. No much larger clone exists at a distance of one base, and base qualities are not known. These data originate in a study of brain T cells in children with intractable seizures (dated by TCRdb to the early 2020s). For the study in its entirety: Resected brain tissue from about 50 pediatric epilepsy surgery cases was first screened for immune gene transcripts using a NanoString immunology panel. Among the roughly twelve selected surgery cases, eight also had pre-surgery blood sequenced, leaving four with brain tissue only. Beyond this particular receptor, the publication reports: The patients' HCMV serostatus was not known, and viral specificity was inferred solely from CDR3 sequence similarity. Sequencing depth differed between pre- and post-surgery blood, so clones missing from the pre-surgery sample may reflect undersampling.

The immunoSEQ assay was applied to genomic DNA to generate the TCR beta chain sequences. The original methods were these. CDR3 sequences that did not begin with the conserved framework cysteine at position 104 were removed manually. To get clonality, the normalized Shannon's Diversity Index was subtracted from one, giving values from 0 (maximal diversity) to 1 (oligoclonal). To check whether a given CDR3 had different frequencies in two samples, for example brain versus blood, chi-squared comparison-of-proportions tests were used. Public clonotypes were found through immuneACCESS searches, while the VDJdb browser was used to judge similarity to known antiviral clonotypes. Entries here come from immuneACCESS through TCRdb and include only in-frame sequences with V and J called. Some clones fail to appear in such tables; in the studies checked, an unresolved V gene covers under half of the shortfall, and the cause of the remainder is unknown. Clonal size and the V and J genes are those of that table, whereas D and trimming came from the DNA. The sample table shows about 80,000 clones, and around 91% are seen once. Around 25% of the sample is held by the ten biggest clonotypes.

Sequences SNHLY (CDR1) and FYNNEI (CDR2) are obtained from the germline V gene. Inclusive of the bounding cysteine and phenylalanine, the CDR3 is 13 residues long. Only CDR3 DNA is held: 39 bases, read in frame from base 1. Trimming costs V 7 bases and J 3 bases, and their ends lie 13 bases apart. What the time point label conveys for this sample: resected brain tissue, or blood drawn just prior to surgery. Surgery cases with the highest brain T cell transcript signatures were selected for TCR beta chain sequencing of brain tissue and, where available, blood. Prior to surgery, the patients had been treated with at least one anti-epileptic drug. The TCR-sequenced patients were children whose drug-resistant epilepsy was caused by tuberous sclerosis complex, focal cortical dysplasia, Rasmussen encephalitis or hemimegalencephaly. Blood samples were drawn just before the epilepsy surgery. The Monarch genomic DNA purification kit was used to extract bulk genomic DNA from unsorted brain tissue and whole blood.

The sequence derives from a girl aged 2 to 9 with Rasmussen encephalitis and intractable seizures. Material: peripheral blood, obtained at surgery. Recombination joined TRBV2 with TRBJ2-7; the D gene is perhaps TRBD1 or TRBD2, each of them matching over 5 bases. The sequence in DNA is TGTGCCAGCAATAGGGACCGCGACTACGAGCAGTACTTC. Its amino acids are CASNRDRDYEQYF. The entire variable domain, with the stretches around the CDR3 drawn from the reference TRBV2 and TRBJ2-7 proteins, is EPEVTQTPSHQVTQMGQEVILRCVPISNHLYFYWYRQILGQKVEFLVSFYNNEISEKSEIFDDQFSVERPDGSNFTLKIRSTKLEDSAMYFCASNRDRDYEQYFGPGTRLTVT.